This passage covers 3 T cell receptor beta chains from one sample sequenced in a study of CD8 T cells in Susac syndrome. Random hexamers served to reverse transcribe about 0.5 to 1 ug RNA. Each CDR3 protein is one row after TCRdb ran MiXCR on the immunoSEQ multiplex PCR reads. The sample has 150,000 to 200,000 distinct CDR3 sequences; just under 95% are singletons. Sequenced material: CD8+ T cells from PBMCs. The receptors stem from a human donor with Susac syndrome.

The J gene is TRBJ2-2, the V gene TRBV11-3, with a weak D call TRBD1 (5 bases). Germline V gives CDR1 SGHNT, CDR2 YENEEA. The CDR3 consists of 17 residues. Trimming removed 1 base from V and 0 bases from J, with 12 bases in between. The CDR3 DNA follows: TGTGCCAGCAGCTTAGGGGGCCGGGCTACGAACACCGGGGAGCTGTTTTTT. It is translated as CASSLGGRATNTGELFF.

V gene TRBV12-3 or TRBV12-4 combines with J gene TRBJ1-1; no definite D call. Trimming cost V 3 bases and J 6 bases, with 8 bases left between them. This CDR3 is 12 amino acids long. In nucleotides, the CDR3 is TGTGCCAGCAGTTTCAGTGGGTCTGAAGCTTTCTTT. Amino acid sequence: CASSFSGSEAFF.

The rearrangement links TRBV15 to TRBJ2-1, with 14 bases fitting TRBD2. The J segment lost 2 bases and the V segment lost 5 bases, leaving 2 bases of the junction unmatched. Germline CDR1 reads LNHNV; CDR2 reads YYDKDF (reference sequence). This CDR3 has 16 residues. The CDR3 loop is CATSETSGGAYNEQFF. The CDR3 nucleotides are TGTGCCACCAGCGAGACTAGCGGGGGGGCCTACAATGAGCAGTTCTTC.